This T cell receptor (beta chain) derives from a study of blood T cell repertoires in COVID-19. About the research overall: Sources were T cells, B-cell-depleted T cells, or PBMCs; the material itself was cDNA or gDNA.

Repertoires were generated with immunoSEQ multiplex PCR, while TCRdb's copy carries only in-frame clones and drops some. The sample records tens of thousands of clones, approximately 86% being singletons. The sequenced sample consisted of peripheral blood. This receptor was taken from an elderly woman with acute or convalescent COVID-19.

CDR3 sequence reads: CATSDLSGIGKETQYF. CDR3 sequence (DNA): TGTGCCACCAGTGATTTGTCAGGGATAGGTAAAGAGACCCAGTACTTC. V gene TRBV24-1 combines with J gene TRBJ2-5; perhaps TRBD1 as D (5 bases). The V end lost 0 bases, the J end lost 3 bases, and 13 bases lay between the germline ends. CDR1 is KGHDR, CDR2 SFDVKD, per germline. This CDR3 has 16 amino acids.